This entry lists 5 T cell receptor beta chains sequenced from one sample in a study of T cell responses to AZD1222 COVID-19 vaccine. Assay used: immunoSEQ multiplex PCR; TCRdb lists only in-frame clones, some missing. There are about 84,000 clones in the sample; about 83% occur only once, and more than 9% lies in the top ten. The sample was peripheral blood, taken 28 days after the second AZD1222 dose. The receptors originated from an adult who received the AZD1222 COVID-19 vaccine.

The J gene is TRBJ1-1, the V gene TRBV7-9; D unclear. Germline lookup yields CDR1 SEHNR and CDR2 FQNEAQ (reference sequence). CDR3 length: 14 amino acids. V was cut by 1 base and J by 6 bases, with 12 bases left in between. For the CDR3, the DNA is TGTGCCAGCAGCTTAGGGGCGGGGAAACCTGAAGCTTTCTTT. It specifies CASSLGAGKPEAFF.

This chain links TRBV9 with TRBJ2-7, with D hard to call. V gave up 0 bases and J gave up 1 base, with 8 bases separating them. There are 14 residues in the CDR3. The V gene's germline CDR1 is SGDLS and CDR2 YYNGEE. The CDR3 region has the DNA TGTGCCAGCAGCGTAGGAGTAGGGTCCTACGAGCAGTACTTC. Translation: CASSVGVGSYEQYF. Filled out from reference TRBV9 and TRBJ2-7, the complete variable domain reads DSGVTQTPKHLITATGQRVTLRCSPRSGDLSVYWYQQSLDQGLQFLIQYYNGEERAKGNILERFSAQQFPDLHSELNLSSLELGDSALYFCASSVGVGSYEQYFGPGTRLTVT.

The genes are TRBV4-1 and TRBJ2-5; TRBD2 matches 8 bases. Looked up from germline, CDR1 is MGHRA and CDR2 is YSYEKL. This CDR3 region has 14 residues. The V and J ends lost 1 base and 7 bases, in that order; junction bases with no gene match: 5. CDR3 DNA sequence: TGCGCCAGCAGCCAAGTGGCGGGGGGAGGGACCCAGTACTTC. The encoded protein is CASSQVAGGGTQYF.

V is TRBV21-1 and J is TRBJ2-2; the table calls TRBD2, which could not be checked here. TRBV21-1 is labeled a pseudogene. This CDR3 has 19 amino acids. The CDR3 is CASSTHPSGGPGNTGELFF. In nucleotides, the CDR3 is TGTGCCAGCAGCACTCACCCCAGCGGGGGCCCGGGGAACACCGGGGAGCTGTTTTTT.

V usage is TRBV28 and J usage is TRBJ1-1, with 9 bases fitting TRBD1. CDR1 and CDR2 from the germline V gene are MDHEN and SYDVKM. The trim removed 6 bases at V and 4 bases at J, leaving 6 bases unmatched. The CDR3 has 14 amino acids. As DNA, the CDR3 is TGTGCCAGCAGCCGTGGACAGGGGACCACTGAAGCTTTCTTT. This translates into CASSRGQGTTEAFF.